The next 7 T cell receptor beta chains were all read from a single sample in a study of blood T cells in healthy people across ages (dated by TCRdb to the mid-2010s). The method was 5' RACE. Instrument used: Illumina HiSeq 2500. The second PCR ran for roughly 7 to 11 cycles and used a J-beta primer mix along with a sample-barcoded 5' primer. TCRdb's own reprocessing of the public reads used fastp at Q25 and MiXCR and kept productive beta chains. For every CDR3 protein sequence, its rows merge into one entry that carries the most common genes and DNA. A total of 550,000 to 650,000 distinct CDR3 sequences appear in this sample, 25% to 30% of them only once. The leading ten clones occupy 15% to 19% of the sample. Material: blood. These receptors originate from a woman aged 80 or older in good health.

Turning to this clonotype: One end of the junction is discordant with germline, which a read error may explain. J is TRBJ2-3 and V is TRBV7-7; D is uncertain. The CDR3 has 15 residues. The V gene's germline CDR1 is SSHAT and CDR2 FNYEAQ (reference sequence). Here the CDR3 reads CASSPSAKQTDMQYF. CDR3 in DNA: TGTGCTAGCAGCCCGAGCGCCAAACAAACGGATATGCAGTATTTT.

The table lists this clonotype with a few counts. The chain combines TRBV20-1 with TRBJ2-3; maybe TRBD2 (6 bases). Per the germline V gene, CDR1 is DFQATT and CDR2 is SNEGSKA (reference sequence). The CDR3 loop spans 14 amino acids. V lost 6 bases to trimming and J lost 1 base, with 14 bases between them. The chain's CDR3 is CSASPSARTDTQYF. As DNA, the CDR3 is TGCAGTGCAAGCCCTAGCGCGCGCACAGATACGCAGTATTTT.

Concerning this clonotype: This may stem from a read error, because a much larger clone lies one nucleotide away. The CDR3 region is CAGSPYGPPGRTQYF. The DNA for the CDR3 is TGTGCCGGCAGTCCTTACGGGCCCCCAGGGCGTACGCAGTATTTT. The gene calls are TRBV28 and TRBJ2-3; maybe TRBD1 (5 bases). The CDR3 spans 15 residues. Per the germline V gene, CDR1 is MDHEN and CDR2 is SYDVKM.

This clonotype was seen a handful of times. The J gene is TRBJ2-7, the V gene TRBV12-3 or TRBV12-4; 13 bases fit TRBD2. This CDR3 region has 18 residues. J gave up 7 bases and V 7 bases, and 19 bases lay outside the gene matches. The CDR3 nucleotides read TGTGCCAGCACCAGACTAGCGGGGGGACTTAATTCCTACAATGAGCAGTACTTC. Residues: CASTRLAGGLNSYNEQYF.

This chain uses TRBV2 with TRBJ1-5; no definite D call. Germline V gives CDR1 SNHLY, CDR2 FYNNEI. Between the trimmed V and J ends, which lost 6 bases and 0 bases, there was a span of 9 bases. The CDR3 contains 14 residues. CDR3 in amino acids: CASREHVSNQPQHF. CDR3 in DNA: TGTGCCAGCAGGGAACATGTTAGCAATCAGCCCCAGCATTTT.

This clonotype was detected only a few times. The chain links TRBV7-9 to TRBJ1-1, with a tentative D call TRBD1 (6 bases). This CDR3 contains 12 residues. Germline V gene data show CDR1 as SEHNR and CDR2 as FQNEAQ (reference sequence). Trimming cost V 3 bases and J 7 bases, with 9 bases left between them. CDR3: CASSFTGIEAFF. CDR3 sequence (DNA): TGTGCCAGCAGCTTTACAGGGATTGAAGCTTTCTTT.

Written as DNA, the CDR3 is TGTGCCAGCAGCTTAGCGGGAAACACCAGGGGGGAGACCCAGTACTTC. Its protein is CASSLAGNTRGETQYF. The V gene is TRBV7-2, the J gene TRBJ2-5, with TRBD1 matching over 7 bases. V lost 0 bases to trimming and J lost 5 bases; unmatched junction nucleotides: 9. Looked up from germline, CDR1 is SGHTA and CDR2 is FQGNSA. The CDR3 loop spans 16 amino acids.